The text below deals with one T cell receptor (beta chain). The data originate from a study of blood T cell repertoires in COVID-19. Whole-study context: The origin of the acute and convalescent COVID-19 samples was the United States, Italy and Spain. From T cells, B-cell-depleted T cells, or PBMCs came the material, which was cDNA or gDNA.

Original processing methods: Estimation of nucleated cell counts was performed using reference gene primer amplification. Produced via immunoSEQ multiplex PCR; TCRdb's table is partial and in-frame only. V, J and clone size are those of that table, while D and trimming were read from the DNA. The sample yields approximately 240,000 clones, 85% seen once. Germline V gene sequence: CDR1 MNHEY, CDR2 SVGAGI. Trimming took 10 bases from V and 5 from J, leaving 17 bases between them. The CDR3 length is 13 residues. This chain joins TRBV6-5 and TRBJ2-5; tentative D call: TRBD2 (6 bases). The sequencing sample was made of peripheral blood. This TCR came from a woman aged 55-75 years with active or convalescent COVID-19. CDR3 nucleotide sequence: TGTGCCACCGTTCGTTGGGAGGAGGAGACCCAGTACTTC. Its protein product is CATVRWEEETQYF.